A selection of T cell receptor beta chains follows, all from one sample in a study of CD8+ T cells in alopecia areata. Produced via immunoSEQ multiplex PCR; TCRdb's table is partial and in-frame only. The top ten clones hold 1.2% of a sample with about 250,000 clones, 67% of them seen once. The sequencing used CD4+ T cells sorted from blood, collected at week 0. All receptors derive from a human donor with alopecia areata. Both conserved end residues are part of each CDR3. Fields, in order: clone size, V gene, J gene, D gene, CDR3 protein, CDR3 DNA. A D gene is named only where the DNA matches it firmly. Only some rows state a clone size, as once, few, many or a class for expanded clones.

once	TRBV5-1	TRBJ1-2	TRBD1	CASSDRGVYGYTF	TGCGCCAGCAGCGACAGGGGTGTCTATGGCTACACCTTC
.	TRBV30	TRBJ1-1	.	CAWSKGNTEAFF	TGTGCCTGGAGTAAGGGAAACACTGAAGCTTTCTTT
.	TRBV19	TRBJ2-3	TRBD1	CASSTDRGTDTQYF	TGTGCCAGTAGTACGGACAGGGGGACAGATACGCAGTATTTT
.	TRBV7-9	TRBJ1-2	TRBD1	CASSPQGELYGYTF	TGTGCCAGCAGCCCTCAGGGGGAACTCTATGGCTACACCTTC
.	TRBV27	TRBJ1-2	TRBD1	CASSPRVTQGNYGYTF	TGTGCCAGCAGTCCGCGAGTGACACAGGGGAACTATGGCTACACCTTC
.	TRBV30	TRBJ1-2	.	CAWSRTVTNYGYTF	TGTGCCTGGAGCCGGACAGTTACTAACTATGGCTACACCTTC
.	TRBV25-1	TRBJ2-7	TRBD1	CASSEHGDRGYEQYF	TGTGCCAGCAGTGAACATGGGGACAGGGGCTACGAGCAGTACTTC
.	TRBV11-2	TRBJ1-2	.	CASSLGQRADGYTF	TGTGCCAGCAGCTTAGGACAAAGGGCGGACGGCTACACCTTC
.	TRBV9	TRBJ2-3	.	CASSAQGPPDTQYF	TGTGCCAGCAGCGCTCAGGGGCCCCCCGATACGCAGTATTTT
.	TRBV7-9	TRBJ2-5	TRBD1	CASSLTGEETQYF	TGTGCCAGCAGCTTGACAGGGGAAGAGACCCAGTACTTC
.	TRBV14	TRBJ2-6	.	CASSQRLRGSGANVLTF	TGTGCCAGCAGCCAACGCCTAAGGGGGTCTGGGGCCAACGTCCTGACTTTC
few	TRBV27	TRBJ1-5	TRBD1	CASSLSAGGHQPQHF	TGTGCCAGCAGTTTATCGGCAGGGGGGCATCAGCCCCAGCATTTT
.	TRBV10-3	TRBJ1-6	.	CAISERRATYNSPLHF	TGTGCCATCAGTGAGCGGCGGGCCACCTATAATTCACCCCTCCACTTT
.	TRBV29-1	TRBJ2-6	TRBD1	CSVGWGQSSGANVLTF	TGCAGCGTTGGATGGGGACAGAGCTCTGGGGCCAACGTCCTGACTTTC
.	TRBV5-1	TRBJ2-7	TRBD1	CASSLETGGGYEQYF	TGCGCCAGCAGCTTGGAAACAGGGGGAGGATACGAGCAGTACTTC
.	TRBV30	TRBJ2-7	.	CACPGPGLEQYF	TGTGCCTGTCCGGGGCCTGGGCTCGAGCAGTACTTC
.	TRBV30	TRBJ1-4	.	CAWSVLGGLGEKLFF	TGTGCCTGGAGTGTACTAGGGGGATTGGGTGAAAAACTGTTTTTT
.	TRBV5-4	TRBJ2-6	.	CASRNRVGANVLTF	TGTGCCAGCAGGAACAGGGTCGGGGCCAACGTCCTGACTTTC
once	TRBV30	TRBJ1-6	.	CAWKFRNSPLHF	TGTGCCTGGAAATTCCGCAATTCACCCCTCCACTTT
.	TRBV30	TRBJ1-6	TRBD1	CATPGQHNSPLHF	TGTGCCACGCCGGGACAGCATAATTCACCCCTCCACTTT
few	TRBV29-1	TRBJ2-1	TRBD1	CSAKNRDSSYNEQFF	TGCAGCGCCAAAAACCGGGACAGCTCCTACAATGAGCAGTTCTTC
few	TRBV2	TRBJ2-1	TRBD2	CASSAILPQRGGTSEQFF	TGTGCCAGCAGTGCAATTCTACCACAGCGGGGGGGCACTAGTGAGCAGTTCTTC
.	TRBV5-1	TRBJ2-3	TRBD2	CASRLAGATDTQYF	TGCGCCAGCCGACTAGCGGGGGCCACAGATACGCAGTATTTT
.	TRBV7-9	TRBJ2-2	TRBD1	CASSSRRDRGSNTGELFF	TGTGCCAGCAGCTCCCGAAGGGACAGGGGGTCGAACACCGGGGAGCTGTTTTTT
.	TRBV12-5	TRBJ1-2	TRBD1	CASGLVPGTAYGYTF	TGTGCTAGTGGTTTGGTCCCAGGGACAGCCTATGGCTACACCTTC
.	TRBV6-5	TRBJ2-1	.	CASSRSGTPNEQFF	TGTGCCAGCAGTCGCTCCGGGACACCAAATGAGCAGTTCTTC
.	TRBV7-9	TRBJ1-2	.	CASSLIRFANYGYTF	TGTGCCAGCAGCTTAATTCGATTCGCTAACTATGGCTACACCTTC
.	TRBV30	TRBJ2-2	.	CAWSERFTTGELFF	TGTGCCTGGAGTGAGAGGTTCACCACCGGGGAGCTGTTTTTT
.	TRBV5-1	TRBJ2-2	.	CASSFGGTGELFF	TGCGCCAGCAGCTTTGGTGGCACCGGGGAGCTGTTTTTT
few	TRBV7-3	TRBJ2-3	.	CASSSRGAIVAGTDTQYF	TGTGCCAGCAGCTCAAGAGGGGCAATTGTAGCTGGCACAGATACGCAGTATTTT
.	TRBV7-2	TRBJ2-1	TRBD2	CASRKTSGGYNEQFF	TGTGCCAGCAGAAAAACTAGCGGGGGTTACAATGAGCAGTTCTTC
.	TRBV25-1	TRBJ2-2	TRBD1	CAVQGSTGELFF	TGTGCCGTACAGGGGAGCACCGGGGAGCTGTTTTTT
.	TRBV30	TRBJ1-5	.	CAWSVGGQPQHF	TGTGCCTGGAGTGTCGGTGGGCAGCCCCAGCATTTT
.	TRBV25-1	TRBJ2-5	TRBD2	CASSHGGSGGLAYF	TGTGCCAGCAGCCACGGGGGTAGCGGGGGCCTCGCGTACTTC
.	TRBV29-1	TRBJ2-7	.	CSVEARGAYEQYF	TGCAGCGTTGAGGCAAGGGGGGCCTACGAGCAGTACTTC
.	TRBV29-1	TRBJ2-3	.	CSMGPAGDTQYF	TGCAGCATGGGACCCGCCGGGGATACGCAGTATTTT
few	TRBV7-2	TRBJ2-7	.	CASSLQPGVTTYEQYF	TGTGCCAGCAGCCTACAACCCGGGGTGACTACCTACGAGCAGTACTTC
few	TRBV6-5	TRBJ2-7	.	CASSEARGEQYF	TGTGCCAGCAGTGAAGCCCGAGGCGAGCAGTACTTC
.	TRBV30	TRBJ2-2	TRBD1	CAWTRDRVATVVGGELFF	TGTGCCTGGACCCGGGACAGGGTGGCTACCGTAGTTGGCGGGGAGCTGTTTTTT
.	TRBV25-1	TRBJ2-1	.	CASSGYGFDEQFF	TGTGCCAGCAGTGGTTATGGGTTCGATGAGCAGTTCTTC
few	TRBV25-1	TRBJ2-1	.	CASSETGNEQFF	TGTGCCAGCAGTGAAACTGGCAATGAGCAGTTCTTC
.	TRBV5-1	TRBJ2-2	TRBD1	CASGPGQLTGELFF	TGCGCCAGCGGACCGGGACAGCTAACCGGGGAGCTGTTTTTT
once	TRBV11-2	TRBJ2-1	.	CASKTGTYNEQFF	TGTGCCAGCAAAACGGGGACCTACAATGAGCAGTTCTTC
.	TRBV30	TRBJ2-7	.	CAWGPTGSYEQYF	TGTGCCTGGGGCCCGACAGGCTCCTACGAGCAGTACTTC
.	TRBV29-1	TRBJ2-5	.	CSVVGRGQETQYF	TGCAGCGTTGTTGGCAGGGGCCAAGAGACCCAGTACTTC
.	TRBV7-2	TRBJ1-6	.	CASSYRQNSPLHF	TGTGCCAGCAGCTACCGACAGAATTCACCCCTCCACTTT
.	TRBV2	TRBJ2-3	.	CASSDQGGTDTQYF	TGTGCCAGCAGTGATCAGGGTGGCACAGATACGCAGTATTTT
.	TRBV29-1	TRBJ1-2	TRBD1	CSVGGRGLMDGYTF	TGCAGCGTTGGAGGGAGGGGGCTAATGGATGGCTACACCTTC
.	TRBV29-1	TRBJ1-2	TRBD1	CSVARGQPNGYTF	TGCAGCGTTGCAAGGGGACAGCCCAATGGCTACACCTTC
.	TRBV15	TRBJ1-4	.	CATSGGGGTNEKLFF	TGTGCCACCAGTGGCGGTGGGGGTACTAATGAAAAACTGTTTTTT
.	TRBV30	TRBJ2-1	.	CACSKRWDNEQFF	TGTGCCTGCTCTAAGCGGTGGGACAATGAGCAGTTCTTC
.	TRBV6-5	TRBJ1-5	TRBD1	CASSYRDSLGNQPQHF	TGTGCCAGCAGTTACCGGGACAGTTTAGGCAATCAGCCCCAGCATTTT
.	TRBV7-9	TRBJ1-6	TRBD1	CASSTDRANSPLHF	TGTGCCAGCAGCACGGACAGGGCTAATTCACCCCTCCACTTT
.	TRBV30	TRBJ2-3	.	CAWSGARVKSTDTQYF	TGTGCCTGGAGTGGGGCCAGGGTGAAGAGCACAGATACGCAGTATTTT